A selection of T cell receptor beta chains follows, all from one sample in a study of blood T cell repertoires in COVID-19. The method was immunoSEQ multiplex PCR; TCRdb's version includes in-frame clones alone and lacks a portion of them. The sample records around 200,000 clones, roughly 85% being singletons. The sample taken for sequencing was peripheral blood. Receptors were obtained from an elderly woman with acute or convalescent COVID-19. Both conserved end residues are part of each CDR3. The D gene is left open where the match is weak. A clone size is listed for some rows: how often the clone was seen (once, few, many), or a class if it is expanded.

clone size	D gene	V gene	J gene	CDR3 protein	CDR3 DNA
once	TRBD2	TRBV3-1/TRBV3-2	TRBJ2-7	CASSRLAGVSEQYF	TGTGCCAGCAGCCGACTAGCGGGAGTAAGTGAGCAGTACTTC
-	-	TRBV7-9	TRBJ2-5	CASSLRTPYNQETQYF	TGTGCCAGCAGCCTTCGGACTCCCTATAACCAAGAGACCCAGTACTTC
-	TRBD2	TRBV29-1	TRBJ2-3	CSAAGGPAQYF	TGCAGCGCCGCGGGAGGGCCCGCGCAGTATTTT
-	-	TRBV19	TRBJ2-1	CASKDARGINEQFF	TGTGCCAGTAAGGACGCGCGCGGGATCAATGAGCAGTTCTTC
-	TRBD2	TRBV19	TRBJ2-2	CASSIDPGLAGGGELFF	TGTGCCAGTAGTATAGATCCGGGACTAGCGGGTGGCGGGGAGCTGTTTTTT
-	TRBD1	TRBV2	TRBJ1-1	CASTWDRETEAFF	TGTGCCAGCACCTGGGACAGGGAGACTGAAGCTTTCTTT
-	TRBD1	TRBV28	TRBJ2-1	CASSPGPGTGDYNEQFF	TGTGCCAGCAGTCCGGGACCCGGGACAGGGGACTACAATGAGCAGTTCTTC
-	TRBD2	TRBV30	TRBJ2-5	CAWGLAGGIETQYF	TGTGCCTGGGGGCTAGCGGGAGGGATTGAGACCCAGTACTTC
-	TRBD2	TRBV5-4	TRBJ2-1	CASRPGGSGGYNEQFF	TGTGCCAGCAGACCGGGGGGCAGCGGGGGATACAATGAGCAGTTCTTC
once	TRBD1	TRBV6-5	TRBJ1-2	CASSSSSGGNYGYTF	TGTGCCAGCAGTTCCTCCTCAGGGGGGAACTATGGCTACACCTTC
-	-	TRBV28	TRBJ2-1	CASTAGQSSYNEQFF	TGTGCCAGCACGGCGGGCCAAAGCTCCTACAATGAGCAGTTCTTC
-	TRBD1	TRBV11-1	TRBJ1-1	CASSFRDRVSRTEAFF	TGTGCCAGCAGCTTCCGGGACAGGGTTAGTAGGACTGAAGCTTTCTTT
-	-	TRBV2	TRBJ1-4	CASSEGGANEKLFF	TGTGCCAGCAGTGAAGGGGGGGCTAATGAAAAACTGTTTTTT
-	TRBD1	TRBV24-1	TRBJ1-2	CATSDQPGQGFYGYTF	TGTGCCACCAGTGATCAACCTGGACAGGGCTTTTATGGCTACACCTTC
-	-	TRBV6-5	TRBJ1-1	CASRRRTDEAFF	TGTGCCAGCAGGCGACGGACAGACGAAGCTTTCTTT
-	TRBD1	TRBV11-2	TRBJ1-1	CASSLSRGPAEAFF	TGTGCCAGCAGCTTATCCAGGGGGCCGGCTGAAGCTTTCTTT
-	-	TRBV19	TRBJ1-2	CASSTRQAPNYGYTF	TGTGCCAGTAGTACGAGACAGGCGCCAAACTATGGCTACACCTTC
-	TRBD1	TRBV5-1	TRBJ1-5	CASSPGGPNQPQHF	TGCGCCAGCAGCCCAGGGGGTCCCAATCAGCCCCAGCATTTT
-	TRBD2	TRBV24-1	TRBJ2-1	CATSDYGGRNYNEQFF	TGTGCCACCAGTGATTACGGGGGGAGAAACTACAATGAGCAGTTCTTC
-	-	TRBV7-2	TRBJ1-1	CASSYYRGENTEAFF	TGTGCCAGCAGCTATTATCGCGGGGAGAACACTGAAGCTTTCTTT
once	-	TRBV3-1/TRBV3-2	TRBJ2-4	CASSQERLDRLKNIQYF	TGTGCCAGCAGCCAAGAACGGCTTGACAGGCTCAAAAACATTCAGTACTTC
-	TRBD1	TRBV2	TRBJ1-1	CASNPQGGDTEAFF	TGTGCCAGCAACCCACAGGGGGGGGACACTGAAGCTTTCTTT
few	TRBD1	TRBV19	TRBJ1-2	CASSITGVNYGYTF	TGTGCCAGTAGTATTACAGGGGTTAACTATGGCTACACCTTC
-	-	TRBV6-2/TRBV6-3	TRBJ1-5	CASSYSETGLPYQPQHF	TGTGCCAGCAGTTACTCGGAAACAGGGCTACCCTATCAGCCCCAGCATTTT
-	TRBD2	TRBV7-9	TRBJ2-1	CASSRAGGMNEQFF	TGTGCCAGCAGCCGTGCGGGAGGTATGAATGAGCAGTTCTTC
few	TRBD1	TRBV28	TRBJ1-2	CASSLGQGRNYGYTF	TGTGCCAGCAGTTTGGGACAGGGTAGGAACTATGGCTACACCTTC
-	-	TRBV10-3	TRBJ1-1	CAIKTEKNTEAFF	TGTGCCATCAAGACAGAGAAGAACACTGAAGCTTTCTTT
-	-	TRBV19	TRBJ1-3	CASSRLRSGNTIYF	TGTGCCAGTAGCCGTCTCCGCTCTGGAAACACCATATATTTT
-	-	TRBV7-2	TRBJ1-2	CASSMGVSYGYTF	TGTGCCAGCAGCATGGGAGTCTCCTATGGCTACACCTTC
-	-	TRBV6-2/TRBV6-3	TRBJ1-2	CASSLAVMYNYGYTF	TGTGCCAGCAGTTTGGCGGTTATGTATAACTATGGCTACACCTTC
-	-	TRBV15	TRBJ1-5	CATSRDRRGLRANQPQHF	TGTGCCACCAGCAGAGATCGTCGGGGTTTAAGGGCCAATCAGCCCCAGCATTTT
-	TRBD1	TRBV7-2	TRBJ1-3	CASSPDRVRLGNTIYF	TGTGCCAGCAGCCCTGACAGGGTGCGATTGGGAAACACCATATATTTT
-	-	TRBV6-6	TRBJ1-2	CASSSPTGPYGYTF	TGTGCCAGCAGCTCCCCTACAGGGCCCTATGGCTACACCTTC
-	-	TRBV18	TRBJ1-1	CASSSRQSEGTEAFF	TGTGCCAGCTCATCGAGACAGTCAGAAGGCACTGAAGCTTTCTTT
-	TRBD1	TRBV12-3/TRBV12-4	TRBJ2-7	CASSVGTVREYF	TGTGCCAGCAGTGTCGGGACAGTCCGGGAGTACTTC
-	-	TRBV5-8	TRBJ1-2	CASSSDTYGYTF	TGTGCCAGCAGCTCGGACACCTATGGCTACACCTTC
-	-	TRBV3-1/TRBV3-2	TRBJ1-1	CASSQQVLNTEAFF	TGTGCCAGCAGCCAGCAGGTCCTGAACACTGAAGCTTTCTTT
-	-	TRBV19	TRBJ2-3	CASSTRTADTDTQYF	TGTGCCAGTAGTACTAGGACAGCTGACACAGATACGCAGTATTTT
few	TRBD2	TRBV10-2	TRBJ2-4	CASSTLAGGTLAKNIQYF	TGCGCCAGCAGCACCCTAGCGGGAGGGACCCTAGCCAAAAACATTCAGTACTTC
-	-	TRBV18	TRBJ2-1	CASSPDNEQFF	TGTGCCAGCTCACCCGACAATGAGCAGTTCTTC
-	-	TRBV6-5	TRBJ1-3	CASSLDTPSGNTIYF	TGTGCCAGCAGTTTGGACACCCCCTCTGGAAACACCATATATTTT
-	TRBD2	TRBV5-1	TRBJ2-7	CASSLRGTSGLDEQYF	TGCGCCAGCAGCTTGAGAGGGACTAGCGGGCTGGACGAGCAGTACTTC
-	-	TRBV9	TRBJ1-3	CASSGELRTGGNTIYF	TGTGCCAGCAGCGGCGAGCTTAGGACTGGTGGAAACACCATATATTTT
-	-	TRBV11-2	TRBJ1-1	CASSFLGQGTTEAFF	TGTGCCAGCAGCTTCTTAGGGCAGGGGACCACTGAAGCTTTCTTT
-	TRBD1	TRBV11-3	TRBJ2-1	CASSKGTGTYNEQFF	TGTGCCAGCAGCAAAGGGACAGGGACCTACAATGAGCAGTTCTTC
-	-	TRBV3-1/TRBV3-2	TRBJ2-4	CASSQAPAQGAIQYF	TGTGCCAGCAGCCAAGCGCCCGCTCAAGGGGCCATTCAGTACTTC